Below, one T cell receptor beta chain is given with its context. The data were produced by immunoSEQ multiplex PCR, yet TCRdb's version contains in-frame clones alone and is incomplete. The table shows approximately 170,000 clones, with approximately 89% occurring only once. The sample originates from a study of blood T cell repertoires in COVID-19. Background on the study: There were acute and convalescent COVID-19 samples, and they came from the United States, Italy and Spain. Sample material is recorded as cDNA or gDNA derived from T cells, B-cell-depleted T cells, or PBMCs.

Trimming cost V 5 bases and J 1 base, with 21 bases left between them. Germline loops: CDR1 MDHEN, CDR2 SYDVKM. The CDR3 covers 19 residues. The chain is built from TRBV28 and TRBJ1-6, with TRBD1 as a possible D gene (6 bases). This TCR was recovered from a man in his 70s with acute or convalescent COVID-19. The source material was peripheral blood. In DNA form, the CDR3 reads TGTGCCAGCAGTCCCCCCCCCGGGGGGCAATCGTCCTATAATTCACCCCTCCACTTT. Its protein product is CASSPPPGGQSSYNSPLHF.